The clone carrying this TCR beta chain has only a few counts. Its antigen remains unknown. V shed 3 bases and J shed 5 bases, with 17 bases lying between them. CDR3 length: 17 amino acids. CDR1 is SGHVS, CDR2 FQNEAQ, per germline. The data derive from a study of cytomegalovirus exposure and HLA in healthy donors. The wider study: The approximately 670 first-cohort repertoires and the 120 or so validation repertoires shared the same platform, a later analysis reported. Findings and caveats of the study: According to a later analysis, TCR clusters from the first cohort tended to co-occur in the approximately 130 validation repertoires.

Method: immunoSEQ multiplex PCR; TCRdb's copy keeps in-frame clones and lacks some. The table lists about 350,000 clones, approximately 90% of them singletons. Specimen: PBMCs. This sequence was found in a woman aged 25 to 39 in good health and CMV-seropositive. The J gene is TRBJ1-6, the V gene TRBV7-8; D gene uncertain. CDR3 sequence: CASSFLPRDRNNSPLHF. DNA of the CDR3: TGTGCCAGCAGCTTTCTGCCTCGAGACCGTAATAATTCACCCCTCCACTTT.